These 18 T cell receptor beta chains came from one sample sequenced in a study of blood T cell repertoires in COVID-19. The assay was immunoSEQ multiplex PCR, and TCRdb's table has in-frame clones only and misses some. The sample lists a few hundred thousand clones; approximately 80% were seen once. Sequencing was carried out using PBMCs or T cells enriched from blood (not recorded which). These receptors came from a woman between 35 and 50 years old with acute COVID-19.

V gene TRBV6-1 combines with J gene TRBJ2-1, with TRBD2 matching over 10 bases. Per the germline V gene, CDR1 is MNHNS and CDR2 is SASEGT. This CDR3 is built from 15 residues. Trimming took 1 base from V and 6 from J; bases not matched to a gene: 3. CDR3 region: CASSEGPSGSNEQFF. The CDR3 DNA reads as TGTGCCAGCAGTGAAGGCCCTAGCGGGAGCAATGAGCAGTTCTTC.

V gene TRBV6-5 combines with J gene TRBJ1-1; the D gene is possibly TRBD1 (6 bases). This CDR3 has 16 amino acids. The V end lost 1 base, the J end lost 0 bases, and 12 bases lay between the germline ends. CDR1 is MNHEY, CDR2 SVGAGI, per germline. The CDR3 is CASSYWGGSLNTEAFF. CDR3 DNA: TGTGCCAGCAGTTACTGGGGGGGCAGTTTGAACACTGAAGCTTTCTTT.

This rearrangement joins TRBV30 to TRBJ1-1, with D perhaps TRBD1 (5 bases). Germline V gene sequence: CDR1 GTSNPN, CDR2 SVGIG (reference sequence). This CDR3 has 13 amino acids. V lost 4 bases and J 1 base, leaving 10 bases between the germline ends. This CDR3 reads CAWTRGGNTEAFF. The CDR3 DNA reads as TGTGCCTGGACTAGGGGAGGGAACACTGAAGCTTTCTTT. Full variable domain (remainder filled in from reference TRBV30 and TRBJ1-1): SQTIHQWPATLVQPVGSPLSLECTVEGTSNPNLYWYRQAAGRGLQLLFYSVGIGQISSEVPQNLSASRPQDRQFILSSKKLLLSDSGFYLCAWTRGGNTEAFFGQGTRLTVV.

The chain recombines TRBV2 with TRBJ2-5; D is possibly TRBD2 (5 bases). CDR3 size: 14 residues. With 6 bases removed from V and 0 bases from J, the gap between germline ends came to 11 bases. Germline CDR1 SNHLY, CDR2 FYNNEI. In DNA form, the CDR3 reads TGTGCCAGCAGGGAGGCTACGTACCAAGAGACCCAGTACTTC. It encodes CASREATYQETQYF.

The genes are TRBV7-2 and TRBJ2-3; D remains unclear. The V end lost 4 bases, the J end lost 2 bases, and 7 bases lay between the germline ends. The CDR3 length is 13 residues. Germline CDR1 reads SGHTA; CDR2 reads FQGNSA. The CDR3 region has the DNA TGTGCCAGCAGCTCGTCCTACACAGATACGCAGTATTTT. This codes for CASSSSYTDTQYF.

This clone has only a few counts. This chain joins TRBV18 and TRBJ1-1; D is undetermined. Trimming removed 0 bases from V and 8 bases from J, with 13 bases in between. Germline CDR1 KGHSH, CDR2 LQKENI. This CDR3 has 14 residues. CDR3: CASSPPIEAREAFF. For the CDR3, the DNA is TGTGCCAGCTCACCACCGATAGAGGCTAGGGAAGCTTTCTTT.

V is TRBV18 and J is TRBJ2-3; 15 bases match TRBD2. The trim removed 3 bases at V and 4 bases at J, leaving 11 bases unmatched. The CDR3 sequence is 19 residues long. Germline lookup yields CDR1 KGHSH and CDR2 LQKENI. CDR3 sequence: CASSPLAGLAGGRADTQYF. The DNA of the CDR3 is TGTGCCAGCTCACCTCTAGCGGGACTAGCGGGGGGCCGAGCAGATACGCAGTATTTT. The whole variable domain, remainder taken from reference TRBV18 and TRBJ2-3, is NAGVMQNPRHLVRRRGQEARLRCSPMKGHSHVYWYRQLPEEGLKFMVYLQKENIIDESGMPKERFSAEFPKEGPSILRIQQVVRGDSAAYFCASSPLAGLAGGRADTQYFGPGTRLTVL.

This chain connects TRBV7-8 to TRBJ2-5; D not certain. V was clipped by 1 base and J by 1 base, with 4 bases between them. Germline CDR1 SGHVS, CDR2 FQNEAQ. The CDR3 runs 13 residues. CDR3 in DNA: TGTGCCAGCAGCTTAGAGCCCCAAGAGACCCAGTACTTC. It encodes CASSLEPQETQYF. The entire variable domain, with the rest obtained from reference TRBV7-8 and TRBJ2-5, is as follows: GAGVSQSPRYKVAKRGQDVALRCDPISGHVSLFWYQQALGQGPEFLTYFQNEAQLDKSGLPSDRFFAERPEGSVSTLKIQRTQQEDSAVYLCASSLEPQETQYFGPGTRLLVL.

For the CDR3, the DNA is TGTGCCAGCAGTGACTCGGGAGGCAATCAGCCCCAGCATTTT. It codes for CASSDSGGNQPQHF. The chain links TRBV6-4 to TRBJ1-5; D is ambiguous. V gave up 0 bases and J gave up 2 bases, with 5 bases separating them. The CDR3 consists of 14 residues. CDR1 is MRHNA, CDR2 SNTAGT, per germline.

This clone appeared a few times. The chain links TRBV5-1 to TRBJ2-4; 10 bases fit TRBD2. Trimming removed 4 bases from V and 6 bases from J; junction bases left unmatched: 13. Germline CDR1 is SGHRS and CDR2 is YFSETQ. The CDR3 length is 17 residues. CDR3 in DNA: TGCGCCAGCAGCCCGCGGAATCTAGCGGGAGTTGTAAACATTCAGTACTTC. This gives the protein CASSPRNLAGVVNIQYF.

V usage is TRBV3-1 (or the pseudogene TRBV3-2) and J usage is TRBJ1-6; 9 bases are shared with TRBD1. Per the germline V gene, CDR1 is LGHDT and CDR2 is YNNKEL (reference sequence). The CDR3 runs 18 residues. The V and J ends lost 2 bases and 7 bases, in that order; junction bases with no gene match: 12. In DNA form, the CDR3 reads TGTGCCAGCAGCCAATTATTTCCGGGACAGGGACACAATTCACCCCTCCACTTT. It is translated as CASSQLFPGQGHNSPLHF.

The J gene is TRBJ2-1, the V gene TRBV19; D perhaps matches TRBD1 (6 bases). Between the trimmed V and J ends, which lost 11 bases and 0 bases, there was a span of 14 bases. CDR3 length: 14 amino acids. CDR1 LNHDA and CDR2 SQIVND come from the germline V gene (reference sequence). CDR3 DNA sequence: TGTGCCTCTTACAGGGTAAGCTCCTACAATGAGCAGTTCTTC. It is translated as CASYRVSSYNEQFF.

The V and J genes are TRBV2 and TRBJ1-6, with D possibly matching TRBD1 (6 bases). This CDR3 spans 14 amino acids. Germline values: CDR1 SNHLY, CDR2 FYNNEI. V was trimmed by 7 bases and J by 5 bases, leaving 12 bases between them. The DNA for the CDR3 is TGTGCCAGCAAGGGGGGGGTTGATAATTCACCCCTCCACTTT. It yields the protein CASKGGVDNSPLHF.

The V call is TRBV5-1, the J call TRBJ1-2; 7 bases are shared with TRBD1. The CDR3 covers 15 residues. Looked up from germline, CDR1 is SGHRS and CDR2 is YFSETQ. After removal of 3 bases from V and 2 bases from J, the junction contained 7 bases not matched to a gene. The DNA of the CDR3 is TGCGCCAGCAGCTGGGGGAAAGGGGGCAACTATGGCTACACCTTC. Protein sequence: CASSWGKGGNYGYTF.

The chain couples TRBV29-1 to TRBJ1-2, with TRBD1 matching over 10 bases. There are 14 residues in the CDR3. In germline, CDR1 is SQVTM, CDR2 ANQGSEA. The V and J ends lost 1 base and 6 bases, in that order; junction bases with no gene match: 5. CDR3 amino acids: CSVEGQGAYHGYTF. CDR3 DNA: TGCAGCGTTGAAGGACAGGGGGCTTACCATGGCTACACCTTC.

This clone was detected only a few times. The genes are TRBV5-8 and TRBJ1-4, with TRBD1 matching 10 bases. Germline CDR1 is SGHTS and CDR2 is YDEGEE. The CDR3 has 19 residues. V shed 4 bases, J shed 3 bases, and the junction held 15 bases outside the gene matches. CDR3: CASSPAGTGDLMANEKLFF. CDR3 DNA: TGTGCCAGCAGCCCTGCCGGGACAGGGGATTTGATGGCTAATGAAAAACTGTTTTTT.

This sequence joins TRBV6-6 and TRBJ2-2; 8 nucleotides agree with TRBD1. V dropped 1 base and J dropped 5; count of bases not matched to a gene: 0. The germline gives CDR1 MNHNY, CDR2 SVGAGI (reference sequence). The CDR3 has 14 residues. This chain's CDR3 is CASSYYRGTGELFF. The DNA for the CDR3 is TGTGCCAGCAGTTACTACAGGGGGACCGGGGAGCTGTTTTTT.

The V and J genes are TRBV25-1 and TRBJ1-5; 10 positions agree with TRBD1. Germline CDR1 is MGHDK and CDR2 is SYGVNS. The CDR3 consists of 13 residues. Trimming removed 6 bases from V and 11 bases from J; junction bases left unmatched: 7. CDR3 residues: CASRGTGVSAQHF. The CDR3 coding sequence is TGTGCCAGCAGAGGGACAGGGGTTTCGGCCCAGCATTTT. Looking up the rest from reference TRBV25-1 and TRBJ1-5 gives the full variable domain: EADIYQTPRYLVIGTGKKITLECSQTMGHDKMYWYQQDPGMELHLIHYSYGVNSTEKGDLSSESTVSRIRTEHFPLTLESARPSHTSQYLCASRGTGVSAQHFGDGTRLSIL.